This record looks at one TCR beta chain sequence and its context. The data were taken from a study of blood T cells in healthy people across ages. The CDR3 loop spans 19 amino acids. The V segment lost 0 bases and the J segment 4 bases; nucleotides outside the gene matches: 16. Germline V lookup: CDR1 MNHNS, CDR2 SASEGT. With a J-beta primer mix and a sample-barcoded 5' primer, a second PCR ran 7 to 11 cycles. TCRdb fed the 5' RACE reads into MiXCR, producing one record per CDR3 protein. The table lists fewer than 2,000,000 distinct CDR3 sequences, approximately 32% of them singletons. V usage is TRBV6-1 and J usage is TRBJ2-3, with 7 bases identical to TRBD2. The TCR sequence derives from a woman aged 25 to 45 in good health. Sequencing used blood. CDR3 region: CASSEAISGLAVWADTQYF. CDR3 in DNA: TGTGCCAGCAGTGAAGCAATATCCGGGCTAGCGGTGTGGGCAGATACGCAGTATTTT.